This T cell receptor beta chain comes out of a study of vaccination effects on CD4 cells after COVID-19. Sequencing used immunoSEQ multiplex PCR; TCRdb keeps in-frame clones, though not all of them. The table has 70,000 to 95,000 clones, 60% to 80% seen once. Germline values: CDR1 SGHRS, CDR2 YFSETQ. V was pared by 4 bases and J by 0 bases, with 8 bases between. The CDR3 is made up of 14 amino acids. This clone turned up a few times. Antigen specificity is unknown. Sequencing followed a ViraFEST assay step that expanded antigen-specific CD4+ T cells with viral peptide pools. Following 10 days of culture, CD4+ T cells were isolated. Vaccine recipients lacked prior SARS-CoV-2 infection and had negative nucleocapsid antibodies. Half-medium replacement with IL-2 medium occurred on days 3 and 7.

The material sequenced was CD4+ T cells from PBMCs cultured with HCoV-229E spike peptides, taken before COVID-19 vaccination. The TCR comes from a human donor who received a COVID-19 vaccine. The genes are TRBV5-1 and TRBJ2-4; D ambiguous. CDR3 protein: CASSPMIAKNIQYF. Written as DNA, the CDR3 is TGCGCCAGCAGCCCGATGATAGCCAAAAACATTCAGTACTTC.